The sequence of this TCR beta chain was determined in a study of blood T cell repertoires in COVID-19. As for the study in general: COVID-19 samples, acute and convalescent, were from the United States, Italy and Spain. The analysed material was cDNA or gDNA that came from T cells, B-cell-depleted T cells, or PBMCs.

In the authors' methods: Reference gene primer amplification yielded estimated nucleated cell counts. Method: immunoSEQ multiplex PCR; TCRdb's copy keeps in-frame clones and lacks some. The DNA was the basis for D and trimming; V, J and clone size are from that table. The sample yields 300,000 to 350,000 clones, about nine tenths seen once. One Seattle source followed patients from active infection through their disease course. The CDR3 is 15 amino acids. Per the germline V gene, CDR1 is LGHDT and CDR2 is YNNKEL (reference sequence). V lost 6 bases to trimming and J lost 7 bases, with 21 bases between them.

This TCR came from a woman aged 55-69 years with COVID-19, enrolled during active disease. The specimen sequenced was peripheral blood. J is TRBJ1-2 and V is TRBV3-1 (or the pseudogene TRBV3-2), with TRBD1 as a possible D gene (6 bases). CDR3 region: CASRPGTQERGGYTF. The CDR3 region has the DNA TGTGCCAGCAGGCCCGGGACACAAGAAAGGGGTGGCTACACCTTC.